The 9 T cell receptor beta chains presented below share a single source sample, sequenced in a study of T cell changes during pregnancy in multiple sclerosis. Libraries were prepared by immunoSEQ multiplex PCR; TCRdb keeps only in-frame clonotypes and omits some of them. This table holds approximately 90,000 clones, approximately 90% found once. The starting material was peripheral blood, obtained before pregnancy. The source of these receptors is a female donor with multiple sclerosis, enrolled in a pregnancy study.

The chain carries TRBV7-3 and TRBJ1-1; maybe TRBD1 (6 bases). Germline-derived CDR1 and CDR2 are SGHTA and FQGTGA. This CDR3 has 16 residues. V gave up 6 bases and J gave up 0 bases, with 17 bases separating them. The CDR3 coding sequence is TGTGCCAGCAGTCTAGGGGGGGCAGGGCTGAACACTGAAGCTTTCTTT. It codes for CASSLGGAGLNTEAFF.

In this sample, this clone turned up a few times. This chain joins TRBV10-3 and TRBJ1-5; 8 bases are a match to TRBD1. J gave up 7 bases and V 3 bases, and 5 bases lay outside the gene matches. The germline V gene encodes CDR1 ENHRY and CDR2 SYGVKD. The CDR3 contains 14 residues. The CDR3, as DNA: TGTGCCATCAGTGAACAACAGGGGGTCCAGCCCCAGCATTTT. This translates into CAISEQQGVQPQHF.

The gene calls are TRBV28 and TRBJ2-3; the D gene is possibly TRBD2 (6 bases). The V end was cut by 5 bases, the J end by 8 bases, with 20 bases between. The CDR3 spans 15 residues. Germline V gene sequence: CDR1 MDHEN, CDR2 SYDVKM. For the CDR3, the DNA is TGTGCCAGCAGTCCCAGTGGCGGGGCAGGAGGTACGCAGTATTTT. It yields the protein CASSPSGGAGGTQYF.

This rearrangement joins TRBV18 to TRBJ2-7; tentative D call: TRBD2 (5 bases). The CDR3 runs to 13 residues. The V end lost 2 bases, the J end lost 4 bases, and 9 bases lay between the germline ends. Germline values: CDR1 KGHSH, CDR2 LQKENI. CDR3 sequence: CASSPSLVYEQYF. For the CDR3, the DNA is TGTGCCAGCTCACCATCACTAGTTTACGAGCAGTACTTC.

The rearrangement uses TRBV29-1 and TRBJ2-7; D unresolved. V was shortened by 0 bases and J by 2 bases, with 8 bases between the two germline ends. CDR3 length: 13 amino acids. CDR1 is SQVTM and CDR2 is ANQGSEA in the germline V gene. CDR3 sequence (DNA): TGCAGCGTTGAAGATCGCAGGACCTACGAGCAGTACTTC. It is translated as CSVEDRRTYEQYF.

The CDR3 DNA reads TGTGCCACCAGTCCTGGACAGGGGTACCATGAGCAGTTCTTC. Its protein is CATSPGQGYHEQFF. This chain uses TRBV15 with TRBJ2-1; 9 bases line up with TRBD1. The CDR3 sequence is 14 residues long. Germline V CDR1 and CDR2: LNHNV, YYDKDF (reference sequence). With V trimmed by 6 bases and J by 8 bases, 8 bases remained unmatched.

This sequence joins TRBV21-1 and TRBJ2-7; the table gives TRBD2 as D, unverified against the DNA. TRBV21-1 is given as a pseudogene. This CDR3 is 16 amino acids long. CDR3: CASSQRASGWGYEQYF. The CDR3 nucleotides are TGTGCCAGCAGCCAGCGGGCCTCAGGTTGGGGCTACGAGCAGTACTTC.

The chain combines TRBV2 with TRBJ2-1; perhaps TRBD1 as D (5 bases). Deletions cut 7 bases from V and 12 bases from J, with 13 bases between. This CDR3 comprises 11 residues. Germline values: CDR1 SNHLY, CDR2 FYNNEI. The CDR3 region is CASNRQPGQFF. The CDR3, as DNA: TGTGCCAGCAACAGACAGCCGGGGCAGTTCTTC.

The chain couples TRBV25-1 to TRBJ1-3; D is ambiguous. This CDR3 spans 13 amino acids. Germline-derived CDR1 and CDR2 are MGHDK and SYGVNS. V lost 4 bases, J lost 2 bases, and 6 bases lay in between. CDR3 DNA sequence: TGTGCCAGCAGTGGTGTCGCTGGAAACACCATATATTTT. This encodes CASSGVAGNTIYF.